This TCR beta chain was captured by sequencing in a study of shared clonotypes between healthy human individuals. Study summary: The donors, two women and a few men, were aged 18 to 49.

This CDR3 contains 16 residues. V gave up 1 base and J gave up 5 bases, with 17 bases separating them. Germline CDR1 and CDR2: LGHNA and YSLEER. TCRdb's table, derived via immunoSEQ multiplex PCR, lists solely in-frame clones and lacks some. The sample consists of roughly 2.5 million clones, 90% to 95% of them appearing once. The receptor's source is a man between 18 and 29 years old in good health. Sequenced: naive CD4+ T cells sorted from blood. Subset indicated: CD45RA+ positively selected. This chain connects TRBV4-3 to TRBJ1-2, with D possibly TRBD1 on 6 matching bases. DNA for the CDR3: TGCGCCAGCAGCCAAGTGGGAGGGGCGCAGGGGTATGGCTACACCTTC. This encodes CASSQVGGAQGYGYTF.